A single sample gave rise to the 16 T cell receptor beta chains below, sequenced in a study of cytomegalovirus exposure and HLA in healthy donors (dated 2017 in TCRdb). The method was the immunoSEQ multiplex PCR assay. For the multiplex PCR, a mixture combining 60 forward primers for TCR Vbeta segments and 13 reverse primers for TCR Jbeta segments was used. The table comes from immuneACCESS by way of TCRdb, which keeps in-frame sequences with V and J called. Part of the clones is missing from these tables; in studies checked, under half for an unresolved V gene and the rest for unknown reasons. The sample table contains 90,000 to 150,000 clones; only one count was recorded for more than 70% of them. The top ten constitute roughly 16% of the sample. The sequenced sample consisted of PBMCs. The receptors here all came from a man aged 45-65 years in good health and CMV-seropositive.

A remark on this clone: Other nucleotide sequences from this sample produce the same CDR3. V and J are TRBV28 and TRBJ1-2; 9 nucleotides match TRBD1. The junction had 1 base not matched to a gene; V was cut back by 1 base and J by 4 bases. Per germline, CDR1 MDHEN and CDR2 SYDVKM. The CDR3 has 14 residues. This CDR3 is CASSLSTGGYGYTF. The CDR3 DNA is TGTGCCAGCAGTTTATCGACAGGGGGCTATGGCTACACCTTC.

V gene TRBV7-9 combines with J gene TRBJ1-1; 7 bases match TRBD1. The germline CDR1 and CDR2 sequences are SEHNR and FQNEAQ (reference sequence). Germline trimming cut 5 bases from V and 0 bases from J; bases unmatched to any gene: 6. CDR3 length: 15 residues. CDR3 sequence reads: CASSPDRSMNTEAFF. The CDR3 DNA follows: TGTGCCAGCAGCCCGGACAGGTCCATGAACACTGAAGCTTTCTTT.

J is TRBJ1-3 and V is TRBV27; TRBD1 matches 8 bases. CDR1 MNHEY and CDR2 SMNVEV come from the germline V gene (reference sequence). The CDR3 extends over 13 amino acids. The V and J ends lost 5 bases and 8 bases, in that order; junction bases with no gene match: 5. In DNA form, the CDR3 reads TGTGCCAGCAGTCCCAGGGGGCTAGACACCATATATTTT. Its protein product is CASSPRGLDTIYF.

The gene calls are TRBV28 and TRBJ1-3, with 7 bases lining up with TRBD1. The germline V gene has CDR1 MDHEN and CDR2 SYDVKM. Trimming took 5 bases from V and 2 from J; bases not matched to a gene: 6. The CDR3 loop spans 15 amino acids. CDR3 DNA: TGTGCCAGCAGTAACGGACAGGAGACTGGAAACACCATATATTTT. It translates to CASSNGQETGNTIYF.

This chain links TRBV5-4 with TRBJ2-2; 7 bases map to TRBD1. The CDR3 is 15 residues long. Germline V gives CDR1 SGHNT, CDR2 YYREEE (reference sequence). V was pared by 4 bases and J by 0 bases, with 3 bases of the junction left unmatched. CDR3 DNA: TGTGCCAGCAGCCAGGACAGGACGAACACCGGGGAGCTGTTTTTT. Encoded protein: CASSQDRTNTGELFF.

The chain has TRBV28 and TRBJ2-7, with TRBD1 identical over 8 bases. The V gene's germline CDR1 is MDHEN and CDR2 SYDVKM. There are 13 residues in the CDR3. V dropped 5 bases and J dropped 12; count of bases not matched to a gene: 12. This chain's CDR3 is CASSTPTGASGYF. The CDR3 DNA follows: TGTGCCAGCAGTACACCGACAGGGGCTTCGGGGTACTTC.

About this clone: At the DNA level, this CDR3 is encoded by other sequences in the same sample as well. The J gene is TRBJ1-3, the V gene TRBV7-9, with unresolved D. Trimming removed 5 bases at V and 0 bases at J, with 17 bases between. Germline-derived CDR1 and CDR2 are SEHNR and FQNEAQ (reference sequence). The CDR3 length is 17 residues. The CDR3 loop is CASSPARDNDSGNTIYF. The CDR3 DNA reads as TGTGCCAGCAGCCCTGCACGAGATAACGACTCTGGAAACACCATATATTTT.

The gene calls are TRBV5-4 and TRBJ2-7; 8 nucleotides line up with TRBD2. Germline lookup yields CDR1 SGHNT and CDR2 YYREEE (reference sequence). The CDR3 runs 13 residues. V was pared by 5 bases and J by 2 bases, with 3 bases of the junction left unmatched. The CDR3 here is CASSVAGTYEQYF. CDR3 nucleotides: TGTGCCAGCAGTGTAGCGGGGACCTACGAGCAGTACTTC.

The rearrangement joins TRBV6-5 to TRBJ1-3; D ambiguous. CDR3 length: 14 amino acids. The V end lost 4 bases, the J end lost 2 bases, and 9 bases lay between the germline ends. Germline V CDR1 and CDR2: MNHEY, SVGAGI. CDR3 in amino acids: CASSFGQTGNTIYF. The CDR3 coding sequence is TGTGCCAGCAGTTTTGGGCAGACTGGAAACACCATATATTTT.

In its sample, this clone was seen once. CDR3 in amino acids: CASSLAFRGSYEQYF. Here the CDR3 DNA reads TGTGCCAGCAGCTTGGCTTTCAGGGGTTCCTACGAGCAGTACTTC. The V and J genes are TRBV5-8 and TRBJ2-7; D might be TRBD1 (6 bases). CDR3 length: 15 amino acids. Between the trimmed V and J ends, which lost 0 bases and 1 base, there was a span of 11 bases. CDR1 and CDR2 from the germline V gene are SGHTS and YDEGEE.

This chain connects TRBV5-1 to TRBJ2-7; the match to TRBD1 covers 8 bases. The trim removed 3 bases at V and 1 base at J, leaving 3 bases unmatched. The CDR3 runs to 14 residues. Germline CDR1 and CDR2: SGHRS and YFSETQ. CDR3 amino acids: CASSSGDRSYEQYF. As DNA, the CDR3 is TGCGCCAGCAGCTCGGGGGACAGGTCCTACGAGCAGTACTTC.

CDR3 in amino acids: CASSLVAGGNQPQHF. CDR3 DNA sequence: TGTGCCAGCAGCTTAGTGGCGGGGGGCAATCAGCCCCAGCATTTT. This chain links TRBV7-2 with TRBJ1-5; TRBD1 might be the D (5 bases). The germline V gene encodes CDR1 SGHTA and CDR2 FQGNSA. The ends were cut back, 1 base at V and 2 bases at J, with 9 bases in the middle. The CDR3 spans 15 residues.

The chain combines TRBV7-2 with TRBJ1-2; D call uncertain. V was clipped by 4 bases and J by 7 bases, with 13 bases between them. Germline V lookup: CDR1 SGHTA, CDR2 FQGNSA. This CDR3 is 13 amino acids long. The CDR3 reads CASSSTDGGGYTF. The DNA for the CDR3 is TGTGCCAGCAGCTCAACCGATGGAGGTGGCTACACCTTC.

This rearrangement joins TRBV7-6 to TRBJ2-7, with D perhaps TRBD1 (6 bases). With 4 bases removed from V and 5 bases from J, the gap between germline ends came to 15 bases. Germline-derived CDR1 and CDR2 are SGHVS and FNYEAQ. The CDR3 spans 14 residues. CDR3 nucleotides: TGTGCCAGCAGCTCTCAGGGGATCCTGGACGAGCAGTACTTC. Its protein product is CASSSQGILDEQYF.

This clone showed up many times. This chain uses TRBV10-3 with TRBJ2-7, with TRBD2 as a possible D gene (5 bases). The length of the CDR3 is 14 residues. V lost 6 bases and J 5 bases, leaving 17 bases between the germline ends. Per germline, CDR1 ENHRY and CDR2 SYGVKD. CDR3: CAISPGEHSDEQYF. CDR3 in DNA: TGTGCCATCAGCCCCGGGGAACACTCGGACGAGCAGTACTTC.

The J gene is TRBJ2-1, the V gene TRBV2; 11 nucleotides line up with TRBD2. This CDR3 is 13 amino acids long. Germline V gene data show CDR1 as SNHLY and CDR2 as FYNNEI. V shed 7 bases, J shed 9 bases, and the junction held 5 bases outside the gene matches. The CDR3 protein is CASISGGASEQFF. CDR3 sequence (DNA): TGTGCCAGCATTAGCGGGGGGGCGAGTGAGCAGTTCTTC.